The 28 T cell receptor beta chains reported below all come from one sample, sequenced in a study of cytomegalovirus exposure and HLA in healthy donors. Vbeta (60) and Jbeta (13) primers were used in the PCR. Profiled with immunoSEQ multiplex PCR; TCRdb holds only in-frame clones, not every one. The sample has some 100,000 clones; roughly four fifths are singletons. Sequences were obtained from PBMCs. The receptors shown here come from a male donor in good health and CMV-seropositive.

This clone was counted a single time. The chain has TRBV7-6 and TRBJ1-1; no clear D gene. V lost 5 bases and J lost 7, with 11 bases in between. The CDR3 length is 12 residues. CDR1 is SGHVS, CDR2 FNYEAQ, per germline. The CDR3 here is CASSKNEGEAFF. The CDR3 nucleotides are TGTGCCAGCAGCAAAAACGAGGGTGAAGCTTTCTTT.

V is TRBV4-2 and J is TRBJ1-6; 8 bases are shared with TRBD1. This CDR3 comprises 14 residues. J was trimmed by 7 bases and V by 4 bases; bases with no gene match: 3. CDR1 LGHNA and CDR2 YNFKEQ come from the germline V gene. The CDR3, as DNA: TGTGCCAGCAGCCGCCAGGGGGCGAATTCACCCCTCCACTTT. It is translated as CASSRQGANSPLHF.

This sequence joins TRBV5-4 and TRBJ1-4; 8 bases line up with TRBD1. The J segment lost 8 bases and the V segment lost 4 bases, leaving 13 bases of the junction unmatched. The CDR3 sequence is 16 residues long. The germline V gene has CDR1 SGHNT and CDR2 YYREEE (reference sequence). DNA for the CDR3: TGTGCCAGCAGCATACCTGGACAGGGTGGTGGGGAAAAACTGTTTTTT. This gives the protein CASSIPGQGGGEKLFF.

This chain uses TRBV25-1 with TRBJ1-2, with D hard to call. The CDR3 is made up of 12 amino acids. Germline V gives CDR1 MGHDK, CDR2 SYGVNS. Trimming left V 6 bases short and J 6 bases short, with 11 bases between. The CDR3 region is CASRGNWDGYTF. CDR3 DNA sequence: TGTGCCAGCAGGGGCAACTGGGATGGCTACACCTTC.

The chain joins TRBV11-3 to TRBJ2-7; 9 positions match TRBD1. J lost 7 bases, V lost 5 bases, and 9 bases had no gene match. The length of the CDR3 is 14 residues. Per germline, CDR1 SGHNT and CDR2 YENEEA. The CDR3 is CASSPRQGGGEQYF. The CDR3 DNA reads TGTGCCAGCAGCCCCCGACAGGGGGGCGGGGAGCAGTACTTC. The whole variable domain, filled in from reference TRBV11-3 and TRBJ2-7, reads EAGVVQSPRYKIIEKKQPVAFWCNPISGHNTLYWYLQNLGQGPELLIRYENEEAVDDSQLPKDRFSAERLKGVDSTLKIQPAELGDSAVYLCASSPRQGGGEQYFGPGTRLTVT.

This chain links TRBV7-9 with TRBJ2-1; 13 bases match TRBD2. Germline values: CDR1 SEHNR, CDR2 FQNEAQ (reference sequence). This CDR3 is built from 18 residues. J lost 6 bases, V lost 4 bases, and 12 bases had no gene match. The CDR3, as DNA: TGTGCCAGCAGCTCTGGACTAGCGGGGGCCCTAGTCGGCAATGAGCAGTTCTTC. Translation gives CASSSGLAGALVGNEQFF.

This chain uses TRBV7-9 with TRBJ1-1; the match to TRBD1 covers 7 bases. The trim removed 7 bases at V and 3 bases at J, leaving 11 bases unmatched. The germline V gene has CDR1 SEHNR and CDR2 FQNEAQ (reference sequence). This CDR3 has 15 residues. The CDR3 coding sequence is TGTGCCAGCACCATCATCGACAGGGTTGACACTGAAGCTTTCTTT. It specifies CASTIIDRVDTEAFF.

This clone was counted between two and nine times. The chain employs TRBV27 and TRBJ1-6; no clear D. The CDR3 has 13 residues. V dropped 8 bases and J dropped 3 bases, with 8 bases sitting between them. Per germline, CDR1 MNHEY and CDR2 SMNVEV (reference sequence). The CDR3 is CASSQDYNSPLHF. In DNA, the CDR3 is TGTGCCAGCTCTCAGGACTATAATTCACCCCTCCACTTT.

The rearrangement links TRBV4-2 to TRBJ1-5, with 12 bases lining up with TRBD1. V was pared by 0 bases and J by 7 bases, with 7 bases of the junction left unmatched. This CDR3 contains 17 residues. CDR1 is LGHNA and CDR2 is YNFKEQ in the germline V gene. CDR3 sequence (DNA): TGTGCCAGCAGCCAAGAAAGGGGACAGGGGGCCAACCAGCCCCAGCATTTT. This encodes CASSQERGQGANQPQHF.

This clone was observed a handful of times. Here the CDR3 reads CASSFGQTTDTQYF. DNA for the CDR3: TGCGCCAGCAGCTTCGGACAGACCACAGATACGCAGTATTTT. This chain links TRBV5-1 with TRBJ2-3; the D gene is possibly TRBD1 (6 bases). With 2 bases removed from V and 2 bases from J, the gap between germline ends came to 9 bases. This CDR3 is 14 amino acids long. Looked up from germline, CDR1 is SGHRS and CDR2 is YFSETQ.

The chain joins TRBV5-3 to TRBJ2-2, with D tentatively TRBD2 (5 bases). TRBV5-3 is assigned to the ORF class and has an uncertain function. There are 16 residues in the CDR3. Trimming took off 4 bases at V and 0 bases at J, with 13 bases between the two ends. CDR3 amino acids: CARSGEKTTNTGELFF. DNA of the CDR3: TGTGCCAGAAGCGGGGAGAAAACCACGAACACCGGGGAGCTGTTTTTT.

This sequence joins TRBV30 and TRBJ1-1; the D gene is possibly TRBD1 (6 bases). This CDR3 has 14 residues. Germline CDR1 GTSNPN, CDR2 SVGIG (reference sequence). The V and J ends lost 0 bases and 0 bases respectively, with 8 bases between them. The CDR3 DNA reads as TGTGCCTGGAGTGTAGGGGGTCTGAACACTGAAGCTTTCTTT. This translates into CAWSVGGLNTEAFF.

CDR3 region: CASSANRDLREQYF. Here the CDR3 DNA reads TGTGCCAGCAGCGCAAACCGGGATCTGAGGGAGCAGTACTTC. This chain joins TRBV7-9 and TRBJ2-7; D is perhaps TRBD2 (5 bases). Germline V gene sequence: CDR1 SEHNR, CDR2 FQNEAQ (reference sequence). The CDR3 is made up of 14 amino acids. V was trimmed by 5 bases and J by 7 bases, leaving 18 bases between them.

The chain has TRBV9 and TRBJ1-3; D is undetermined. The length of the CDR3 is 13 residues. V was trimmed by 0 bases and J by 2 bases, leaving 3 bases between them. The germline CDR1 and CDR2 sequences are SGDLS and YYNGEE. The CDR3, as DNA: TGTGCCAGCAGCGTAGCCACTGGAAACACCATATATTTT. This gives the protein CASSVATGNTIYF.

The chain carries TRBV12-5 and TRBJ1-1, with D tentatively TRBD1 (6 bases). The CDR3 consists of 16 residues. V was pared by 2 bases and J by 1 base, with 14 bases between. CDR1 LGHNT and CDR2 FRNRAP come from the germline V gene. CDR3 nucleotides: TGTGCTAGTGGTTTGCCACGTGAGACAGGGAACACTGAAGCTTTCTTT. Amino acids: CASGLPRETGNTEAFF.

The chain is built from TRBV11-3 and TRBJ1-6; 8 nucleotides agree with TRBD1. The CDR3 totals 17 residues. Losses at the gene ends were 5 bases for V and 10 bases for J; bases not matched to a gene: 16. Germline assignment: CDR1 SGHNT and CDR2 YENEEA. The CDR3 spells CASSRQGARLSYSPLHF. The CDR3 nucleotides read TGTGCCAGCAGCCGGCAGGGGGCCAGGTTATCTTACTCACCCCTCCACTTT.

This chain links TRBV27 with TRBJ1-2; 9 bases line up with TRBD1. This CDR3 has 14 residues. CDR1 and CDR2 from the germline V gene are MNHEY and SMNVEV (reference sequence). V shed 3 bases, J shed 8 bases, and the junction held 7 bases outside the gene matches. CDR3 sequence: CASSFYETGGGYTF. The CDR3 bases are TGTGCCAGCAGTTTCTATGAGACAGGGGGAGGCTACACCTTC.

CDR3: CASSSRLDSETQYF. The CDR3 DNA follows: TGCGCCAGCAGCTCCAGACTAGATTCAGAGACCCAGTACTTC. The chain combines TRBV5-1 with TRBJ2-5; the D gene is possibly TRBD2 (6 bases). Germline loops: CDR1 SGHRS, CDR2 YFSETQ. The CDR3 has 14 residues. V was clipped by 3 bases and J by 4 bases, with 13 bases between them.

This clone was counted only a few times. The V gene is TRBV25-1, the J gene TRBJ1-1, with 8 bases matching TRBD1. This CDR3 region has 17 residues. The ends lost 1 base at V and 1 base at J; junction bases unmatched: 8. The V gene's germline CDR1 is MGHDK and CDR2 SYGVNS. The CDR3 bases are TGTGCCAGCAGTGAATGGGGCAGGGGGCTTGGGAACACTGAAGCTTTCTTT. Encoded protein: CASSEWGRGLGNTEAFF.

The chain couples TRBV5-4 to TRBJ2-5; 13 bases are shared with TRBD2. Per the germline V gene, CDR1 is SGHNT and CDR2 is YYREEE (reference sequence). There are 15 residues in the CDR3. Losses at the gene ends were 4 bases for V and 5 bases for J; bases not matched to a gene: 5. The CDR3 bases are TGTGCCAGCAGCCGACTAGCGGGGGGCTGGGAGACCCAGTACTTC. Encoded protein: CASSRLAGGWETQYF.

This chain connects TRBV30 to TRBJ1-1; D perhaps matches TRBD1 (5 bases). Germline loops: CDR1 GTSNPN, CDR2 SVGIG (reference sequence). This CDR3 has 14 residues. Trimming shortened V by 6 bases and J by 3 bases, and 17 bases separated the two germline ends. CDR3 residues: CACSPTGHYTEAFF. The CDR3 nucleotides read TGTGCCTGTTCACCAACCGGACACTACACTGAAGCTTTCTTT.

The genes are TRBV6-1 and TRBJ2-7; 7 nucleotides agree with TRBD1. Germline assignment: CDR1 MNHNS and CDR2 SASEGT. The CDR3 is 15 residues long. After removal of 9 bases from V and 4 bases from J, the junction contained 15 bases not matched to a gene. DNA for the CDR3: TGTGCCAGTCCCCGTGACAGGGCGACCCTTTACGAGCAGTACTTC. The encoded protein is CASPRDRATLYEQYF.

The chain links TRBV6-1 to TRBJ1-6; D call uncertain. This CDR3 has 15 amino acids. V lost 6 bases and J lost 5, with 14 bases in between. Germline CDR1 reads MNHNS; CDR2 reads SASEGT. CDR3 sequence: CASRDLHGNNSPLHF. In DNA form, the CDR3 reads TGTGCCAGCAGGGATCTACACGGGAATAATTCACCCCTCCACTTT.

This chain joins TRBV27 and TRBJ2-3; TRBD2 agrees at 14 bases. In germline, CDR1 is MNHEY, CDR2 SMNVEV (reference sequence). The CDR3 is made up of 16 amino acids. The junction had 8 bases not matched to a gene; V was cut back by 8 bases and J by 4 bases. CDR3 sequence reads: CASRSGLAGEADTQYF. The CDR3 coding sequence is TGTGCCAGCCGATCGGGACTAGCGGGGGAGGCAGATACGCAGTATTTT.

This chain connects TRBV5-4 to TRBJ1-3; the match to TRBD1 covers 7 bases. V trimming: 8 bases; J trimming: 4 bases; junction bases outside the gene matches: 0. The CDR3 is 11 amino acids. The germline gives CDR1 SGHNT, CDR2 YYREEE (reference sequence). In nucleotides, the CDR3 is TGTGCCAGGACAGGGGGAAACACCATATATTTT. This gives the protein CARTGGNTIYF.

The chain joins TRBV7-2 to TRBJ2-7; 10 positions match TRBD1. V was clipped by 6 bases and J by 2 bases; unmatched bases: 7. Germline CDR1 reads SGHTA; CDR2 reads FQGNSA. This CDR3 is built from 15 residues. CDR3 loop: CASSFGQGGTYEQYF. Written as DNA, the CDR3 is TGTGCCAGCAGTTTCGGACAGGGGGGAACCTACGAGCAGTACTTC.

The chain carries TRBV7-3 and TRBJ2-3; D is possibly TRBD2 (5 bases). CDR3 length: 14 amino acids. Germline V lookup: CDR1 SGHTA, CDR2 FQGTGA. V lost 1 base and J lost 6, with 11 bases in between. The CDR3 DNA sequence: TGTGCCAGCAGCTTAAGCCCTAGCTCGGATACGCAGTATTTT. Translation gives CASSLSPSSDTQYF.

A single count supports this clone. The chain links TRBV5-1 to TRBJ2-7, with 8 bases identical to TRBD1. Trimming at V came to 5 bases and at J to 5 bases, leaving 9 bases not matched to a gene. The CDR3 runs to 14 residues. Germline V gene lookup returns CDR1 SGHRS and CDR2 YFSETQ. The CDR3: CASSGRTGIHEQYF. The CDR3 DNA reads TGCGCCAGCAGTGGTAGGACAGGGATCCACGAGCAGTACTTC.